The entry that follows covers one TCR beta chain sequence. A junction boundary mismatches the germline segment, possibly from a read error. This sample stems from a study of blood T cell repertoires in COVID-19. Study in general: The United States, Italy and Spain supplied acute and convalescent COVID-19 samples. From T cells, B-cell-depleted T cells, or PBMCs came the material, which was cDNA or gDNA.

Germline CDR1 reads SGHNT; CDR2 reads YYREEE (reference sequence). The CDR3 extends over 13 amino acids. Methods used by the authors: Amplification of reference gene primers was used by the study to estimate nucleated cell counts. Assay used: immunoSEQ multiplex PCR; TCRdb lists only in-frame clones, some missing. The V and J calls and clone size come from that table; D and trimming were worked out from the DNA. The sample contains about 120,000 clones, over 70% of which appear only once. The chain links TRBV5-4 to TRBJ2-7; 14 bases fit TRBD2. The sequence was collected from a woman between 70 and 85 years old with acute or convalescent COVID-19. Input material: peripheral blood. CDR3 nucleotides: TGTGCCAGCAGCTTCCCGGGACTAGCGGGGGTTTTCTTC. This gives the protein CASSFPGLAGVFF.